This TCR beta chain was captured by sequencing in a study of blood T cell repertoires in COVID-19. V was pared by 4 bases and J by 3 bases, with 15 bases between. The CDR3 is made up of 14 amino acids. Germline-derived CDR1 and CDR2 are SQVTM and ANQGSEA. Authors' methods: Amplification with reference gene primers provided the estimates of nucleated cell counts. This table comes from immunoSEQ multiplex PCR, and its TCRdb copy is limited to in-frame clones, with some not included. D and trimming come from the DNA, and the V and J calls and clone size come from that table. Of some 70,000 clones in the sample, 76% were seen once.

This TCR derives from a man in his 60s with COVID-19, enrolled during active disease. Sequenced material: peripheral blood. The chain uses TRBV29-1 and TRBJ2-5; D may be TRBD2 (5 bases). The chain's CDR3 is CSVVPLLEEETQYF. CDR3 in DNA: TGCAGCGTTGTCCCACTTTTGGAGGAAGAGACCCAGTACTTC.